Presented here are 20 T cell receptor beta chains from one specimen sequenced in a study of CD4 T cells in relation to SARS-CoV-2 and coronaviruses. These receptors have no identified antigens. Unexposed donor CD4+ T cells date from about 2011-2018, before the COVID-19 pandemic. After 10 to 11 days of culture, CD4+ T cells were isolated. Clones were sequenced by immunoSEQ multiplex PCR, and TCRdb holds only the in-frame ones, with some missing. The sample yields around 24,000 clones, roughly 76% seen once. Sequencing was done on a sample of CD4+ T cells from PBMCs, cultured in vitro. Receptors originate from a human donor in good health.

The table lists this clone with a count of one. V usage is TRBV7-9 and J usage is TRBJ1-3, with a tentative D call TRBD1 (6 bases). V was pared by 5 bases and J by 0 bases, with 11 bases between. This CDR3 contains 15 residues. Germline loops: CDR1 SEHNR, CDR2 FQNEAQ (reference sequence). The CDR3 reads CASSMDSSSGNTIYF. The CDR3 DNA follows: TGTGCCAGCAGCATGGACAGCTCCTCTGGAAACACCATATATTTT. Full variable domain (rest looked up from reference TRBV7-9 and TRBJ1-3): DTGVSQNPRHKITKRGQNVTFRCDPISEHNRLYWYRQTLGQGPEFLTYFQNEAQLEKSRLLSDRFSAERPKGSFSTLEIQRTEQGDSAMYLCASSMDSSSGNTIYFGEGSWLTVV.

The J gene is TRBJ1-2, the V gene TRBV25-1; a weak D match, TRBD1 (5 bases). This CDR3 has 16 residues. Germline lookup yields CDR1 MGHDK and CDR2 SYGVNS. V was pared by 0 bases and J by 8 bases, with 19 bases between. The CDR3 sequence: CASSEYRGGASSGYTF. CDR3 DNA: TGTGCCAGCAGTGAATATCGGGGAGGGGCGTCGAGCGGCTACACCTTC.

This clone was seen more than once but under ten times. The chain joins TRBV14 to TRBJ1-4; D uncertain. The germline CDR1 and CDR2 sequences are SGHDN and FVKESK. CDR3 length equals 15 residues. Deletions cut 0 bases from V and 4 bases from J, with 9 bases between. The CDR3 DNA follows: TGTGCCAGCAGCCAAGACAGAAGCGGTAATGAAAAACTGTTTTTT. It encodes CASSQDRSGNEKLFF.

The chain joins TRBV7-2 to TRBJ1-6; perhaps TRBD1 as D (5 bases). CDR3 size: 13 residues. Germline V gene data show CDR1 as SGHTA and CDR2 as FQGNSA. V lost 6 bases to trimming and J lost 10 bases, with 13 bases between them. CDR3 sequence: CASSLGPDSPLHF. In nucleotides, the CDR3 is TGTGCCAGCAGTTTGGGACCTGACTCACCCCTCCACTTT.

In DNA form, the CDR3 reads TGTGCCAGCAGCTTAGCCGGGGCGGGGGGCCCGAACACTGAAGCTTTCTTT. As protein: CASSLAGAGGPNTEAFF. The J gene is TRBJ1-1, the V gene TRBV7-2, with D tentatively TRBD1 (6 bases). The CDR3 length is 17 residues. Trimming shortened V by 0 bases and J by 1 base, and 15 bases separated the two germline ends. Germline assignment: CDR1 SGHTA and CDR2 FQGNSA. The full variable domain, completed using reference TRBV7-2 and TRBJ1-1, is GAGVSQSPSNKVTEKGKDVELRCDPISGHTALYWYRQSLGQGLEFLIYFQGNSAPDKSGLPSDRFSAERTGGSVSTLTIQRTQQEDSAVYLCASSLAGAGGPNTEAFFGQGTRLTVV.

The table lists this clone with a count of one. The CDR3 DNA reads as TGTGCCAGCAGCTTAATGGAGGGAGAGACCCAGTACTTC. Its protein is CASSLMEGETQYF. V usage is TRBV7-8 and J usage is TRBJ2-5, with D possibly matching TRBD2 (6 bases). Trimming shortened V by 2 bases and J by 4 bases, and 8 bases separated the two germline ends. Germline V gene data show CDR1 as SGHVS and CDR2 as FQNEAQ. The CDR3 consists of 13 residues. The full variable domain, with the rest looked up from reference TRBV7-8 and TRBJ2-5, is GAGVSQSPRYKVAKRGQDVALRCDPISGHVSLFWYQQALGQGPEFLTYFQNEAQLDKSGLPSDRFFAERPEGSVSTLKIQRTQQEDSAVYLCASSLMEGETQYFGPGTRLLVL.

V is TRBV5-1 and J is TRBJ1-4; D possibly corresponds to TRBD1 (6 bases). The CDR3 loop spans 15 amino acids. V was pared by 0 bases and J by 2 bases, with 8 bases between. Germline values: CDR1 SGHRS, CDR2 YFSETQ. Here the CDR3 DNA reads TGCGCCAGCAGCTTGGCCCAGGGGACTAATGAAAAACTGTTTTTT. Its translation: CASSLAQGTNEKLFF.

This chain links TRBV12-5 with TRBJ2-7; D is undetermined. Trimming pared 2 bases from V and 4 bases from J, leaving 3 bases between. CDR1 is LGHNT, CDR2 FRNRAP, per germline. This CDR3 contains 11 residues. The CDR3: CASGLLYEQYF. The CDR3 bases are TGTGCTAGTGGTTTGTTATACGAGCAGTACTTC.

CDR3 coding DNA: TGTGCCAGCAGAAATGGACAGGGGAGAAATGAAAAACTGTTTTTT. Its translation: CASRNGQGRNEKLFF. The rearrangement joins TRBV3-1 (or the pseudogene TRBV3-2) to TRBJ1-4; 9 bases fit TRBD1. The junction had 7 bases not matched to a gene; V was cut back by 6 bases and J by 5 bases. From germline, CDR1 is LGHDT and CDR2 YNNKEL (reference sequence). This CDR3 is built from 15 residues.

The rearrangement joins TRBV10-3 to TRBJ1-1; D might be TRBD1 (6 bases). This CDR3 contains 15 residues. Trimming stripped 4 bases from V and 6 bases from J, with 18 bases between. Germline V gene lookup returns CDR1 ENHRY and CDR2 SYGVKD. Here the CDR3 reads CAISVGGPQGAEAFF. The CDR3, as DNA: TGTGCCATCAGTGTAGGGGGGCCCCAGGGAGCTGAAGCTTTCTTT.

This chain joins TRBV7-2 and TRBJ2-3; either TRBD1 or TRBD2 may fit D (5 bases each). Germline loops: CDR1 SGHTA, CDR2 FQGNSA. Trimming stripped 5 bases from V and 0 bases from J, with 12 bases between. This CDR3 spans 15 amino acids. The CDR3 loop reads CASSPRDGSTDTQYF. The CDR3 DNA reads as TGTGCCAGCAGCCCCCGGGACGGCAGCACAGATACGCAGTATTTT.

The chain uses TRBV6-2 or TRBV6-3 and TRBJ2-6; 10 nucleotides line up with TRBD1. After removal of 5 bases from V and 3 bases from J, the junction contained 10 bases not matched to a gene. Germline CDR1 MNHEY, CDR2 SVGEGT. The CDR3 contains 18 residues. CDR3 amino acids: CASSALWTGGNGANVLTF. CDR3 bases: TGTGCCAGCAGTGCCCTGTGGACAGGGGGGAATGGGGCCAACGTCCTGACTTTC.

This clone is a singleton in its sample. The chain recombines TRBV27 with TRBJ1-2; D gene ambiguous. The germline V and J ends were trimmed by 7 bases and 8 bases, with 26 bases remaining between them. Per germline, CDR1 MNHEY and CDR2 SMNVEV (reference sequence). The CDR3 has 16 amino acids. The DNA of the CDR3 is TGTGCCAGCACCAGATCCCCGGACGGGCGACTTCTAGGCTACACCTTC. Its translation is CASTRSPDGRLLGYTF.

The chain combines TRBV19 with TRBJ2-7; D remains unclear. The CDR3 has 13 amino acids. V lost 1 base and J lost 4, with 8 bases in between. The V gene's germline CDR1 is LNHDA and CDR2 SQIVND (reference sequence). The CDR3 spells CASSIGAEYEQYF. The CDR3 DNA is TGTGCCAGTAGTATAGGGGCAGAGTACGAGCAGTACTTC. Full variable domain (rest looked up from reference TRBV19 and TRBJ2-7): DGGITQSPKYLFRKEGQNVTLSCEQNLNHDAMYWYRQDPGQGLRLIYYSQIVNDFQKGDIAEGYSVSREKKESFPLTVTSAQKNPTAFYLCASSIGAEYEQYFGPGTRLTVT.

This clone has a single count. The CDR3 bases are TGTGCCAGCATGGCTCAAGTAGCGGTCACAGATACGCAGTATTTT. Protein: CASMAQVAVTDTQYF. The chain has TRBV2 and TRBJ2-3; weak D call: TRBD2 (6 bases). The CDR3 is made up of 15 amino acids. Germline V lookup: CDR1 SNHLY, CDR2 FYNNEI. V shed 7 bases and J shed 2 bases, with 16 bases lying between them.

The rearrangement uses TRBV7-8 and TRBJ2-1; D gene uncertain. CDR1 is SGHVS, CDR2 FQNEAQ, per germline. The length of the CDR3 is 16 residues. Deletions cut 1 base from V and 0 bases from J, with 10 bases between. The CDR3 loop is CASSLVGSSSYNEQFF. CDR3 DNA: TGTGCCAGCAGCTTAGTAGGCTCCAGCTCCTACAATGAGCAGTTCTTC.

The rearrangement joins TRBV7-2 to TRBJ2-7, with unresolved D. From germline, CDR1 is SGHTA and CDR2 FQGNSA. Trimming removed 4 bases at V and 1 base at J, with 14 bases between. This CDR3 is built from 15 residues. For the CDR3, the DNA is TGTGCCAGCAGCTCCCGGGTAGGGCTATCCTACGAGCAGTACTTC. It translates to CASSSRVGLSYEQYF. Together with reference TRBV7-2 and TRBJ2-7, the CDR3 gives the full variable domain: GAGVSQSPSNKVTEKGKDVELRCDPISGHTALYWYRQSLGQGLEFLIYFQGNSAPDKSGLPSDRFSAERTGGSVSTLTIQRTQQEDSAVYLCASSSRVGLSYEQYFGPGTRLTVT.

The table lists this clone with a count of one. This chain links TRBV12-3 or TRBV12-4 with TRBJ2-1, with D uncertain. V dropped 2 bases and J dropped 4 bases, with 3 bases sitting between them. The CDR3 extends over 12 amino acids. CDR3 protein: CASSLSYNEQFF. The CDR3 coding sequence is TGTGCCAGCAGTTTATCTTACAATGAGCAGTTCTTC.

The gene calls are TRBV7-2 and TRBJ2-5, with D possibly TRBD1 on 6 matching bases. The germline gives CDR1 SGHTA, CDR2 FQGNSA. The CDR3 sequence is 13 residues long. Trimming pared 5 bases from V and 2 bases from J, leaving 9 bases between. CDR3 nucleotides: TGTGCCAGCAGCGTGGACAGTCAAGAGACCCAGTACTTC. This translates into CASSVDSQETQYF.

For the CDR3, the DNA is TGTGCCAGCAGTTTGGGGGGTGGTTCACCCCTCCACTTT. Amino acid sequence: CASSLGGGSPLHF. The rearrangement joins TRBV28 to TRBJ1-6, with a possible D match to TRBD1 (5 bases). CDR3 length: 13 amino acids. CDR1 and CDR2 (germline): MDHEN, SYDVKM. V was clipped by 3 bases and J by 9 bases, with 9 bases between them.